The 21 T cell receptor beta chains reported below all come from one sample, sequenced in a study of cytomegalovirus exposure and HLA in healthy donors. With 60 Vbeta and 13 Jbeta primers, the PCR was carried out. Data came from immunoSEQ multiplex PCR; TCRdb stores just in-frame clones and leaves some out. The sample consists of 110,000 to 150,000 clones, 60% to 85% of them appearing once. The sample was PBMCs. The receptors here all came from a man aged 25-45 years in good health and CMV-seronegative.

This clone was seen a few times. This CDR3 is CASSFGLAEETQYF. In DNA, the CDR3 is TGTGCCAGCAGCTTTGGACTAGCGGAAGAGACCCAGTACTTC. The chain is built from TRBV11-2 and TRBJ2-5; TRBD2 matches at 10 bases. The CDR3 is made up of 14 amino acids. V was clipped by 3 bases and J by 3 bases; unmatched bases: 1. Germline V gene lookup returns CDR1 SGHAT and CDR2 FQNNGV.

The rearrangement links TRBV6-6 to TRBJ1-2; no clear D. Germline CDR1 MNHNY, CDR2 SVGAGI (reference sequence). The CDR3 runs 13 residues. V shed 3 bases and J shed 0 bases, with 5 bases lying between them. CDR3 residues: CASSYQANYGYTF. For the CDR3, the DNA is TGTGCCAGCAGTTATCAGGCTAACTATGGCTACACCTTC.

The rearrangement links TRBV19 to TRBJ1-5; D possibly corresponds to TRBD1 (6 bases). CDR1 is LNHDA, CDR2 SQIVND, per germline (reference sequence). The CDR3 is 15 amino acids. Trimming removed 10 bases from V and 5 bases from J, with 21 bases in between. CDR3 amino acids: CATLPQGTMYQPQHF. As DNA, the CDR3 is TGTGCCACTTTACCACAGGGCACTATGTATCAGCCCCAGCATTTT.

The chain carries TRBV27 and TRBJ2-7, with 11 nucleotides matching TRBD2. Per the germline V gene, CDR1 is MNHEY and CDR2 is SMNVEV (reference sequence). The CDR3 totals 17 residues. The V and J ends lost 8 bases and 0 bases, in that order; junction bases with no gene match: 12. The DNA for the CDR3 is TGTGCCAGCGGCCAAGGGACTAGCGGAGACCTCTCCTACGAGCAGTACTTC. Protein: CASGQGTSGDLSYEQYF.

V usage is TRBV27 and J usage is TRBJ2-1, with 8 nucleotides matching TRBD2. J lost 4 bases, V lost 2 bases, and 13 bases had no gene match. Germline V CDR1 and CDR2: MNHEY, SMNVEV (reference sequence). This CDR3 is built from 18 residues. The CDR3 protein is CASSLGGRAGGSYNEQFF. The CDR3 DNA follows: TGTGCCAGCAGTTTAGGGGGCAGGGCGGGAGGAAGTTACAATGAGCAGTTCTTC.

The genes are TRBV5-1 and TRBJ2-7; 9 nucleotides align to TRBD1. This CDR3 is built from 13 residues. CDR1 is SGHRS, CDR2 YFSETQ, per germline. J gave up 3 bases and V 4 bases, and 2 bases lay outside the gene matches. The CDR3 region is CASSGGQGYEQYF. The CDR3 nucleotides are TGCGCCAGCAGCGGGGGACAGGGCTACGAGCAGTACTTC.

Written as DNA, the CDR3 is TGTGCCAGCATGACTAGCGGGAGTCCCAACGAGCAGTACTTC. Translated: CASMTSGSPNEQYF. V usage is TRBV25-1 and J usage is TRBJ2-7; the match to TRBD2 covers 12 bases. Germline V gene sequence: CDR1 MGHDK, CDR2 SYGVNS. The CDR3 is 14 residues long. With 7 bases clipped from V and 5 bases from J, the junction kept 6 bases outside the gene matches.

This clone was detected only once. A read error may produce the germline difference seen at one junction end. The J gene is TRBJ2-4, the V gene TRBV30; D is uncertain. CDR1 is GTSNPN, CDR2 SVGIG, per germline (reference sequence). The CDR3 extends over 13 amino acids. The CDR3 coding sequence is TGTGCCTGGAGTGAGTCAGCCAAAAACAGTCAGTACTTC. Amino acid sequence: CAWSESAKNSQYF.

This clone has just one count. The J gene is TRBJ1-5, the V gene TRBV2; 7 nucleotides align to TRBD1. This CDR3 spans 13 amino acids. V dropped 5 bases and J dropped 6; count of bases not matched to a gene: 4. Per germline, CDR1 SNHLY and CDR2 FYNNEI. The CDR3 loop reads CASSPGGGQPQHF. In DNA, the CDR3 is TGTGCCAGCAGTCCAGGGGGAGGTCAGCCCCAGCATTTT.

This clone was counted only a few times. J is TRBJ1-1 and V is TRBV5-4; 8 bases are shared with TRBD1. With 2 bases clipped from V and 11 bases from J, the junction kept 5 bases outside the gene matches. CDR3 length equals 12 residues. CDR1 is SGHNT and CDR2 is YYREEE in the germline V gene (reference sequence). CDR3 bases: TGTGCCAGCAGCTTTCCTCAGGGGGCCGCTTTCTTT. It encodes CASSFPQGAAFF.

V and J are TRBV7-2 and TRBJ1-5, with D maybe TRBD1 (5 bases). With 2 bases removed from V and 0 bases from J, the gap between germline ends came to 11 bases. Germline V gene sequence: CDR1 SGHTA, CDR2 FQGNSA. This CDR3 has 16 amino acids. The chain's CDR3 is CASSLQGPDSNQPQHF. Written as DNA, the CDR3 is TGTGCCAGCAGCTTACAGGGCCCCGATAGCAATCAGCCCCAGCATTTT.

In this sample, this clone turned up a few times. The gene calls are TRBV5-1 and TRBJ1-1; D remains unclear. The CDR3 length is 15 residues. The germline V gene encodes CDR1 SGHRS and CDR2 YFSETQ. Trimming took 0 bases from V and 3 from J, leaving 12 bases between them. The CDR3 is CASSLGAPLDTEAFF. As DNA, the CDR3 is TGCGCCAGCAGCTTGGGCGCCCCGTTGGACACTGAAGCTTTCTTT.

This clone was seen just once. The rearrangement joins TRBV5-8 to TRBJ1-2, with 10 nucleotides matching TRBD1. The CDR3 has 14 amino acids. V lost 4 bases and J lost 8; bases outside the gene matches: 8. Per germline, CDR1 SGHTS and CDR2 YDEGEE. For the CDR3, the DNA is TGTGCCAGCAGCGTCCGGGACAGGGGAAGCGGCTACACCTTC. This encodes CASSVRDRGSGYTF.

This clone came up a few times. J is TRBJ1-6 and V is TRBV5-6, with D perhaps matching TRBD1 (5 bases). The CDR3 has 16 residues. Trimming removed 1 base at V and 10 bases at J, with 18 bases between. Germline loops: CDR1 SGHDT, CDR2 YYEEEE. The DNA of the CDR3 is TGTGCCAGCAGCTTGTGGGCGCAGGGTAAAGTGTCACCCCTCCACTTT. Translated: CASSLWAQGKVSPLHF.

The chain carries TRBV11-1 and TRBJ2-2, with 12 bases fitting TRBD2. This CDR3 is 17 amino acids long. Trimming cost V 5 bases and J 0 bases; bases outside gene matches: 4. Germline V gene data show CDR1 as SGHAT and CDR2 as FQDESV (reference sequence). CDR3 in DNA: TGTGCCAGCAGCCAACTAGCGGGGGGCCCGAACACCGGGGAGCTGTTTTTT. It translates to CASSQLAGGPNTGELFF.

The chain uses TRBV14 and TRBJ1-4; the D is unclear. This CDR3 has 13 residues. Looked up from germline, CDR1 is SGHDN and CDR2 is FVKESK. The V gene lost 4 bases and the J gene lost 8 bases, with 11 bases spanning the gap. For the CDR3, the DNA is TGTGCCAGCAGCCGACAATCCTACGAAAAACTGTTTTTT. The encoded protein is CASSRQSYEKLFF.

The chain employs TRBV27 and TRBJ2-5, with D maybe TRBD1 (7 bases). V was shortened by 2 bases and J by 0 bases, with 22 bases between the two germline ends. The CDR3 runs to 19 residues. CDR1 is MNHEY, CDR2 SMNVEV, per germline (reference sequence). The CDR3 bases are TGTGCCAGCAGTTTAATCGGCAGGGGGTTTGGGGGGTACCAAGAGACCCAGTACTTC. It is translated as CASSLIGRGFGGYQETQYF.

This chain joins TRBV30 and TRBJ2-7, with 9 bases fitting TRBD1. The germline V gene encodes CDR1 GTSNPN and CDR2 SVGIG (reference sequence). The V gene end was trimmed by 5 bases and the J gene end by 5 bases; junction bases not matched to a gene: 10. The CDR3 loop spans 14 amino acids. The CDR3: CAWAPGTGQNEQYF. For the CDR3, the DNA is TGTGCCTGGGCGCCCGGGACAGGGCAAAACGAGCAGTACTTC. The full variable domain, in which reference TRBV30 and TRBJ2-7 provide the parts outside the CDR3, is SQTIHQWPATLVQPVGSPLSLECTVEGTSNPNLYWYRQAAGRGLQLLFYSVGIGQISSEVPQNLSASRPQDRQFILSSKKLLLSDSGFYLCAWAPGTGQNEQYFGPGTRLTVT.

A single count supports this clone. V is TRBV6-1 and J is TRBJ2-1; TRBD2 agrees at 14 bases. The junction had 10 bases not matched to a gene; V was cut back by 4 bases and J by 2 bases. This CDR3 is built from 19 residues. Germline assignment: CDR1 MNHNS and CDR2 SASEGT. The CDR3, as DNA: TGTGCCAGCAGTGGTGGACTAGCGGGGGGCGGAGGGACCTACAATGAGCAGTTCTTC. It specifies CASSGGLAGGGGTYNEQFF.

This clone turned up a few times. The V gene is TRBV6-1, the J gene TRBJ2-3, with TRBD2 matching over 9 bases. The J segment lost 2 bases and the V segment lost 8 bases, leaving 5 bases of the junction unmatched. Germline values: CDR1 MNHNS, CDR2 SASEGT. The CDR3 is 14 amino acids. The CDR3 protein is CASSAGGNTDTQYF. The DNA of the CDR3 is TGTGCCAGCTCGGCGGGGGGGAACACAGATACGCAGTATTTT.

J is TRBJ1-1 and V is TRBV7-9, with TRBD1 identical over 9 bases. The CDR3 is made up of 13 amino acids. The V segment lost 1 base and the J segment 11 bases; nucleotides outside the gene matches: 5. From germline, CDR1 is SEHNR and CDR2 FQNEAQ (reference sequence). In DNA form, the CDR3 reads TGTGCCAGCAGCTTAGGGACAGGGGTCGCCGCTTTCTTT. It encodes CASSLGTGVAAFF.